Following are 19 T cell receptor beta chains from one sample sequenced in a study of shared T cell receptors in the human thymus. Clones were sequenced by immunoSEQ multiplex PCR, and TCRdb holds only the in-frame ones, with some missing. The sample holds under 700,000 clones; 70% to 80% are singletons and the top ten take around 0.012%. This same sample was also part of a study on human thymus T cells.

The sample consisted of thymocytes. These receptor sequences come from a boy younger than two with a congenital heart defect.

The V gene is TRBV6-1, the J gene TRBJ1-2; 10 nucleotides match TRBD1. Unmatched junction bases numbered 9, after V lost 3 bases and J lost 2 bases. Germline CDR1 reads MNHNS; CDR2 reads SASEGT. This CDR3 spans 17 amino acids. The CDR3: CASSEEVGGQGNYGYTF. As DNA, the CDR3 is TGTGCCAGCAGTGAGGAGGTGGGGGGACAGGGGAACTATGGCTACACCTTC.

The J gene is TRBJ1-3, the V gene TRBV5-6, with a tentative D call TRBD1 (6 bases). The CDR3 contains 15 residues. V lost 0 bases to trimming and J lost 1 base, with 8 bases between them. Germline assignment: CDR1 SGHDT and CDR2 YYEEEE. The chain's CDR3 is CASSLGGPSGNTIYF. The CDR3 nucleotides are TGTGCCAGCAGCTTGGGGGGGCCATCTGGAAACACCATATATTTT.

V and J are TRBV4-3 and TRBJ1-1; D might be TRBD1 (5 bases). The CDR3 extends over 16 amino acids. Germline lookup yields CDR1 LGHNA and CDR2 YSLEER. Trimming pared 1 base from V and 3 bases from J, leaving 15 bases between. Written as DNA, the CDR3 is TGCGCCAGCAGCCAAGGGGGGAGGGGTGGTGACACTGAAGCTTTCTTT. This sequence encodes CASSQGGRGGDTEAFF.

The chain carries TRBV28 and TRBJ2-1, with 14 bases aligning to TRBD2. V lost 3 bases and J lost 1; bases outside the gene matches: 17. This CDR3 is 22 amino acids long. Looked up from germline, CDR1 is MDHEN and CDR2 is SYDVKM. The CDR3 spells CASSFRCAGTSGRCESYNEQFF. CDR3 DNA sequence: TGTGCCAGCAGTTTCCGTTGCGCCGGGACTAGCGGGAGATGTGAATCCTACAATGAGCAGTTCTTC.

The V call is TRBV6-5, the J call TRBJ2-1, with 8 bases fitting TRBD2. Trimming took 2 bases from V and 8 from J; bases not matched to a gene: 8. CDR1 MNHEY and CDR2 SVGAGI come from the germline V gene. The CDR3 consists of 15 residues. The CDR3: CASSYGASGRDEQFF. The CDR3 coding sequence is TGTGCCAGCAGTTACGGGGCTAGCGGGCGGGATGAGCAGTTCTTC.

This chain connects TRBV6-5 to TRBJ2-5, with D perhaps TRBD1 (7 bases). Germline V gene sequence: CDR1 MNHEY, CDR2 SVGAGI. The length of the CDR3 is 13 residues. Trimming cost V 6 bases and J 4 bases, with 12 bases left between them. CDR3 sequence (DNA): TGTGCCAGCAGAAGACAGGGAGGAGAGACCCAGTACTTC. It translates to CASRRQGGETQYF.

V gene TRBV19 combines with J gene TRBJ1-5; perhaps TRBD1 as D (6 bases). Trimming cost V 5 bases and J 5 bases, with 10 bases left between them. The CDR3 totals 13 residues. Germline-derived CDR1 and CDR2 are LNHDA and SQIVND (reference sequence). The DNA for the CDR3 is TGTGCCAGTAGTCGGGAGGGGGATCAGCCCCAGCATTTT. Its protein product is CASSREGDQPQHF.

CDR3 sequence reads: CASSLSGLQFF. CDR3 in DNA: TGTGCCAGCAGCTTGAGCGGGCTTCAGTTCTTC. The chain employs TRBV5-4 and TRBJ2-1; a weak D match, TRBD2 (6 bases). Between the trimmed V and J ends, which lost 1 base and 13 bases, there was a span of 9 bases. Germline values: CDR1 SGHNT, CDR2 YYREEE (reference sequence). CDR3 length equals 11 residues.

The chain carries TRBV5-7 and TRBJ2-1; 12 nucleotides line up with TRBD1. TRBV5-7 is assigned to the ORF class and has an uncertain function. V gave up 7 bases and J gave up 6 bases; unmatched junction bases: 14. The length of the CDR3 is 17 residues. In nucleotides, the CDR3 is TGTGCCAGCTTTTCGAGACCGCCGGGACAGGGGGCCAATGAGCAGTTCTTC. This encodes CASFSRPPGQGANEQFF.

The CDR3 is CASSYNSGEDQPQHF. The CDR3 bases are TGTGCCAGCAGTTATAATTCGGGGGAGGACCAGCCCCAGCATTTT. V gene TRBV6-7 combines with J gene TRBJ1-5, with D perhaps TRBD1 (5 bases). TRBV6-7 is an ORF, and what it does is uncertain. V was clipped by 3 bases and J by 7 bases, with 16 bases between them. CDR3 length equals 15 residues.

The V gene is TRBV29-1, the J gene TRBJ2-2, with D possibly matching TRBD2 (6 bases). This CDR3 is 17 amino acids long. The V end was cut by 4 bases, the J end by 3 bases, with 21 bases between. CDR1 SQVTM and CDR2 ANQGSEA come from the germline V gene. Written as DNA, the CDR3 is TGCAGCGTTGGGGTGACGCGGGAACCCCAAGACACCGGGGAGCTGTTTTTT. Translating it yields CSVGVTREPQDTGELFF.

The J gene is TRBJ1-2, the V gene TRBV6-5; 9 positions match TRBD1. Trimming at V came to 0 bases and at J to 8 bases, leaving 1 base not matched to a gene. CDR1 is MNHEY and CDR2 is SVGAGI in the germline V gene. The CDR3 consists of 13 residues. The CDR3 protein is CASSYSGQGGYTF. CDR3 DNA sequence: TGTGCCAGCAGTTACTCCGGACAGGGGGGCTACACCTTC.

The chain couples TRBV25-1 to TRBJ2-1; 9 nucleotides agree with TRBD2. The germline V gene encodes CDR1 MGHDK and CDR2 SYGVNS. The V and J ends lost 2 bases and 0 bases, in that order; junction bases with no gene match: 5. This CDR3 has 17 residues. CDR3 in amino acids: CASSETNSGSSYNEQFF. CDR3 in DNA: TGTGCCAGCAGTGAAACCAATAGCGGGAGCTCCTACAATGAGCAGTTCTTC.

This clone was seen a handful of times. The chain combines TRBV11-2 with TRBJ2-7, with 7 nucleotides matching TRBD2. With 0 bases clipped from V and 2 bases from J, the junction kept 4 bases outside the gene matches. The CDR3 sequence is 15 residues long. From germline, CDR1 is SGHAT and CDR2 FQNNGV. This CDR3 is CASSLDREEPYEQYF. The CDR3 DNA is TGTGCCAGCAGCTTAGATCGGGAGGAACCCTACGAGCAGTACTTC.

The chain carries TRBV12-5 and TRBJ1-5, with D perhaps TRBD1 (5 bases). The V gene lost 7 bases and the J gene lost 6 bases, with 22 bases spanning the gap. In germline, CDR1 is LGHNT, CDR2 FRNRAP. This CDR3 has 16 amino acids. The CDR3 sequence is CASAHGAREGFQPQHF. The CDR3 DNA reads as TGTGCTAGTGCTCATGGGGCCAGGGAGGGTTTTCAGCCCCAGCATTTT.

The rearrangement uses TRBV5-1 and TRBJ2-2; 7 bases align to TRBD2. V shed 2 bases and J 7 bases; nucleotides not matched to a gene: 8. The CDR3 has 15 residues. The V gene's germline CDR1 is SGHRS and CDR2 YFSETQ. The CDR3 coding sequence is TGCGCCAGCAGCTTTTTGAAGCGGGATGGCGGGGAGCTGTTTTTT. Translating gives CASSFLKRDGGELFF.

The chain uses TRBV5-1 and TRBJ2-2; 8 positions agree with TRBD1. CDR1 is SGHRS and CDR2 is YFSETQ in the germline V gene. Germline trimming cut 4 bases from V and 0 bases from J; bases unmatched to any gene: 8. The CDR3 extends over 17 amino acids. CDR3 amino acids: CASSPHLTGANTGELFF. The CDR3 nucleotides read TGCGCCAGCAGCCCGCACCTGACAGGGGCGAACACCGGGGAGCTGTTTTTT.

The chain employs TRBV27 and TRBJ2-1; the D is unclear. V lost 5 bases and J 4 bases, leaving 6 bases between the germline ends. CDR1 and CDR2 from the germline V gene are MNHEY and SMNVEV (reference sequence). This CDR3 spans 12 amino acids. CDR3 protein: CASSTLYNEQFF. As DNA, the CDR3 is TGTGCCAGCAGTACATTGTACAATGAGCAGTTCTTC.

The chain combines TRBV9 with TRBJ2-3; D is perhaps TRBD1 (5 bases). The CDR3 runs to 17 residues. V was cut by 0 bases and J by 1 base, with 15 bases left in between. Germline-derived CDR1 and CDR2 are SGDLS and YYNGEE. CDR3 coding DNA: TGTGCCAGCAGCGTAGCTGGGGCAGCCACCCGCACAGATACGCAGTATTTT. Residues: CASSVAGAATRTDTQYF. Together with reference TRBV9 and TRBJ2-3, the CDR3 gives the full variable domain: DSGVTQTPKHLITATGQRVTLRCSPRSGDLSVYWYQQSLDQGLQFLIQYYNGEERAKGNILERFSAQQFPDLHSELNLSSLELGDSALYFCASSVAGAATRTDTQYFGPGTRLTVL.